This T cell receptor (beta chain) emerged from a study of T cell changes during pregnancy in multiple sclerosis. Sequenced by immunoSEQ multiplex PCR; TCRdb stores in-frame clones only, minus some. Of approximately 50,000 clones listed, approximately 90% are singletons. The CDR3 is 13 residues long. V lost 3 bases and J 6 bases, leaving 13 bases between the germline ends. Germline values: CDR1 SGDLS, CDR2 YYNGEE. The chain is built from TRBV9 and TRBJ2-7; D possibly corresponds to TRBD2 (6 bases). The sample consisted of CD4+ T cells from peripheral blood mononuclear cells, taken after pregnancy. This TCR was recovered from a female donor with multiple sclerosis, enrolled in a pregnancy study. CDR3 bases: TGTGCCAGCAGCGGGCAAAGGGGACTCGAGCAGTACTTC. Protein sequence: CASSGQRGLEQYF. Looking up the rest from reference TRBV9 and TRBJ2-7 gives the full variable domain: DSGVTQTPKHLITATGQRVTLRCSPRSGDLSVYWYQQSLDQGLQFLIQYYNGEERAKGNILERFSAQQFPDLHSELNLSSLELGDSALYFCASSGQRGLEQYFGPGTRLTVT.